The 2 T cell receptor beta chains below all came from one sample that was sequenced in a study of shared clonotypes between healthy human individuals. Here immunoSEQ multiplex PCR was the method, and the copy in TCRdb shows in-frame clones only, minus some. The sample has some 2 million clones, about 94% seen once. Positively selected for CCR7, the CD45RO-negative cells used as naive CD8 cells excluded terminally differentiated effector memory CD45RA+ cells. The sample taken for sequencing was naive CD8+ T cells sorted from blood. The receptors were sampled from a man in his late teens or twenties in good health.

CDR3 DNA: TGCGCCAGCAGCACCCGGGACAGGGCGGACGAGCAGTACTTC. This sequence encodes CASSTRDRADEQYF. The chain joins TRBV5-1 to TRBJ2-7; 9 bases are shared with TRBD1. CDR1 and CDR2 from the germline V gene are SGHRS and YFSETQ. V shed 4 bases, J shed 5 bases, and the junction held 7 bases outside the gene matches. CDR3 length equals 14 residues.

This clone occurred once. The rearrangement links TRBV7-9 to TRBJ2-1; 8 bases align to TRBD2. CDR3 length equals 14 residues. V was clipped by 5 bases and J by 8 bases; unmatched bases: 8. Germline V gene sequence: CDR1 SEHNR, CDR2 FQNEAQ (reference sequence). The CDR3 spells CASSPGGENHEQFF. The DNA for the CDR3 is TGTGCCAGCAGCCCCGGGGGGGAGAACCATGAGCAGTTCTTC.